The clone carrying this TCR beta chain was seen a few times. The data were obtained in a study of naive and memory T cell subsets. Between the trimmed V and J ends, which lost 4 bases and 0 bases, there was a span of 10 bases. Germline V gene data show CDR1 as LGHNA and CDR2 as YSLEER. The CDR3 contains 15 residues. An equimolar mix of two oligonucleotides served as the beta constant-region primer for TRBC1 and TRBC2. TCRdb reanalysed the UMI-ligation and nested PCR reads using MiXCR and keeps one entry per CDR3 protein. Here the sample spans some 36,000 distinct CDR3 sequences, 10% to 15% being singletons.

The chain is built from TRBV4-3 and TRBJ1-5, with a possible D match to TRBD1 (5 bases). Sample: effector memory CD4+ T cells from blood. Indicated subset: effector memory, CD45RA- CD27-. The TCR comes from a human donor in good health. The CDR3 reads CASSPGHYSNQPQHF. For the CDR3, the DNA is TGCGCCAGCAGCCCCGGACACTATAGCAATCAGCCCCAGCATTTT.